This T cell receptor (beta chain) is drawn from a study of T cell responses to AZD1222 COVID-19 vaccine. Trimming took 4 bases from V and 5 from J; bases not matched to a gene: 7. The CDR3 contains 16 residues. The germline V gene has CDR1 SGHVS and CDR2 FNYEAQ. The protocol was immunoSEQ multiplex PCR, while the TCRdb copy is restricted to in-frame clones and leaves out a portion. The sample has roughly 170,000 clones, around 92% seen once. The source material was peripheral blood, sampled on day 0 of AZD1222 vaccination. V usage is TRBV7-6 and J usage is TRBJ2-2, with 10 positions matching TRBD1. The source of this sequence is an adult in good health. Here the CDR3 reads CASSSYGTGATGELFF. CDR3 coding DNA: TGTGCCAGCAGCTCCTATGGGACAGGGGCGACCGGGGAGCTGTTTTTT.